This T cell receptor (beta chain) was sequenced in a study of T cell repertoires in cytomegalovirus infection. As for the study in general: HLA-C-restricted CMV epitopes, recently identified, and well-studied HLA-B-restricted ones were used by the study.

Germline values: CDR1 SGHKS, CDR2 YYEKEE (reference sequence). The CDR3 is 14 amino acids. Trimming took off 0 bases at V and 3 bases at J, with 9 bases between the two ends. In its sample, this clonotype was seen a few times. Antigen: not known. TCRdb re-called the reads through MiXCR, storing one row per CDR3 protein. The sample shows under 850,000 distinct CDR3 sequences, roughly 36% of them seen only once. Broader study findings: Ex vivo, HLA-C-restricted CMV-specific TCR beta clonotypes prevailed over the rest of the response. Based on cumulative public TCR beta family frequency, carriers of CMV plus the relevant HLA were identified.

The gene calls are TRBV5-5 and TRBJ1-1; D not certain. The receptor comes from a human donor in good health (CMV status not recorded). Some clones in this sample may be carry-over from other donors' samples. Sequenced material: cultured PBMCs, taken from culture after CMV antigen stimulation. The CDR3 nucleotides are TGTGCCAGCAGCTTGGAATGGTCGGACACTGAAGCTTTCTTT. Protein sequence: CASSLEWSDTEAFF. The full variable domain, rest sourced from reference TRBV5-5 and TRBJ1-1, is DAGVTQSPTHLIKTRGQQVTLRCSPISGHKSVSWYQQVLGQGPQFIFQYYEKEERGRGNFPDRFSARQFPNYSSELNVNALLLGDSALYLCASSLEWSDTEAFFGQGTRLTVV.